This is a list of T cell receptor beta chains from one sample in a study of identifying expanded T cells in peripheral blood. Profiling relied on immunoSEQ multiplex PCR, and the TCRdb table lists in-frame clones only, not all of them. Counted here are approximately 83,000 clones, about 88% occurring once; the ten biggest clones make up roughly 4.4%. Sequenced sample: blood. These receptors were collected from a person aged 18 to 75 in good health. Each CDR3 is given with its conserved first and last residue. A D gene is named only where the DNA matches it firmly. The listing skips clone size in some rows; elsewhere it reads once, few, many or a size class.

d_call j_call clone_size v_call cdr3_aa cdr3_nt
. TRBJ2-7 . TRBV6-5 CASSYSISAEQYF TGTGCCAGCAGTTACTCGATCTCAGCCGAGCAGTACTTC
. TRBJ1-5 . TRBV27 CASSWVGDSNQPQHF TGTGCCAGCAGCTGGGTAGGGGATAGCAATCAGCCCCAGCATTTT
TRBD1 TRBJ1-4 . TRBV5-1 CASSARQGGEKLFF TGCGCCAGCAGCGCCCGACAGGGAGGTGAAAAACTGTTTTTT
TRBD1 TRBJ2-7 . TRBV6-1 CASRDRGEYEQYF TGTGCCAGCAGAGACAGGGGAGAGTACGAGCAGTACTTC
. TRBJ2-7 few TRBV9 CASSVAGGESNEQYF TGTGCCAGCAGCGTAGCTGGCGGGGAAAGCAACGAGCAGTACTTC
. TRBJ2-5 . TRBV6-6 CASSFQPGRETQYF TGTGCCAGCAGTTTTCAACCGGGAAGGGAGACCCAGTACTTC
. TRBJ1-2 . TRBV7-9 CASSLGSGWDYGYTF TGTGCCAGCAGCTTGGGCTCAGGTTGGGACTATGGCTACACCTTC
. TRBJ1-1 . TRBV30 CAWAPYGEGDTEAFF TGTGCCTGGGCCCCTTACGGGGAGGGGGACACTGAAGCTTTCTTT
. TRBJ1-1 . TRBV5-4 CASSPEGSTEAFF TGTGCCAGCAGCCCCGAGGGGTCCACTGAAGCTTTCTTT
. TRBJ1-2 . TRBV2 CASKYGRFGYTF TGTGCCAGCAAGTACGGACGTTTTGGCTACACCTTC
. TRBJ2-7 . TRBV19 CASSIEGWGSSYEQYF TGTGCCAGTAGTATCGAAGGGTGGGGGAGCTCCTACGAGCAGTACTTC
. TRBJ1-6 . TRBV23-1 CASSLHQGRADSPLHF TGCGCCAGCAGTCTCCACCAGGGCAGGGCCGATTCACCCCTCCACTTT
TRBD1 TRBJ2-2 . TRBV9 CASTSDRGEWTGELFF TGTGCCAGCACCTCCGACAGGGGGGAGTGGACCGGGGAGCTGTTTTTT
. TRBJ1-1 . TRBV5-1 CASSFQGLNTEAFF TGCGCCAGCAGCTTCCAAGGGTTGAACACTGAAGCTTTCTTT
TRBD1 TRBJ2-7 . TRBV10-1 CASSEGTGGLYEQYF TGCGCCAGCAGTGAGGGGACAGGGGGCTTATACGAGCAGTACTTC
. TRBJ1-6 . TRBV29-1 CSVGVDRDSPLHF TGCAGCGTGGGGGTTGATCGGGATTCACCCCTCCACTTT
. TRBJ2-4 . TRBV27 CASSPWREEGNIQYF TGTGCCAGCAGTCCCTGGCGGGAAGAGGGAAACATTCAGTACTTC
. TRBJ2-6 . TRBV7-3 CASSLSAGSSGANVLTF TGTGCCAGCAGCTTATCCGCAGGGAGTTCTGGGGCCAACGTCCTGACTTTC
TRBD2 TRBJ2-3 once TRBV5-4 CASSLSPRWGLDTDTQYF TGTGCCAGCAGCTTGTCTCCTCGCTGGGGACTAGACACAGATACGCAGTATTTT
. TRBJ1-2 . TRBV11-2 CASSLTGLVYGYTF TGTGCCAGCAGCCTCACAGGACTGGTCTATGGCTACACCTTC
. TRBJ2-2 few TRBV18 CASSPLDGFTGELFF TGTGCCAGCTCACCTTTGGACGGATTCACCGGGGAGCTGTTTTTT
. TRBJ1-1 . TRBV6-7 CASSYSGGKITEAFF TGTGCCAGCAGTTACTCGGGGGGGAAAATCACTGAAGCTTTCTTT
TRBD1 TRBJ2-4 . TRBV19 CASSIDARGPAKNIQYF TGTGCCAGTAGTATAGACGCCAGGGGGCCTGCCAAAAACATTCAGTACTTC
. TRBJ2-2 . TRBV7-7 CASSLVGGELFF TGTGCCAGCAGCTTAGTTGGGGGGGAGCTGTTTTTT
. TRBJ1-5 . TRBV4-3 CASSQGVAGNQPQHF TGCGCCAGCAGCCAAGGTGTAGCGGGCAATCAGCCCCAGCATTTT
. TRBJ2-3 few TRBV6-6 CASSYDRGGDTQYF TGTGCCAGCAGTTACGATCGAGGTGGAGATACGCAGTATTTT
. TRBJ2-2 . TRBV7-9 CASSLEFGAGELFF TGTGCCAGCAGCTTAGAGTTCGGGGCCGGGGAGCTGTTTTTT
. TRBJ1-2 . TRBV5-4 CAIYPFPGPGYTF TGTGCCATCTATCCTTTCCCCGGGCCGGGCTACACCTTC
. TRBJ2-2 . TRBV4-1 CASSLHTGVNTGELFF TGCGCCAGCAGCCTACATACGGGAGTAAACACCGGGGAGCTGTTTTTT
. TRBJ1-1 . TRBV6-5 CASSYSYREPEAFF TGTGCCAGCAGTTACTCGTACAGGGAGCCTGAAGCTTTCTTT
. TRBJ1-2 . TRBV21-1 CASSSHHPPGQGAFYSYGYTF TGTGCCAGCAGCAGTCATCACCCGCCGGGACAGGGGGCGTTTTACAGCTATGGCTACACCTTC
. TRBJ2-1 . TRBV30 CAWSVGLSYEQFF TGTGCCTGGAGTGTAGGCCTTTCTTATGAGCAGTTCTTC
TRBD2 TRBJ2-3 . TRBV6-5 CASRSRGGRKDTQYF TGTGCCAGCAGATCCCGGGGGGGCCGAAAAGATACGCAGTATTTT
. TRBJ2-3 . TRBV7-8 CASSSSYNPDTQYF TGTGCCAGCAGCTCCTCCTACAATCCAGATACGCAGTATTTT
. TRBJ1-2 . TRBV6-5 CASTRRDERNYGYTF TGTGCCAGCACCCGAAGGGACGAACGGAACTATGGCTACACCTTC
TRBD1 TRBJ2-1 . TRBV27 CASSLSGWDRGGNEQFF TGTGCCAGCAGTTTATCGGGTTGGGACAGGGGGGGAAATGAGCAGTTCTTC
. TRBJ1-2 . TRBV5-4 CASSLLGSETF TGTGCCAGCAGCTTGTTAGGGTCTGAAACCTTC
. TRBJ1-2 few TRBV18 CASSEDTNYGYTF TGTGCCAGCTCAGAGGACACCAACTATGGCTACACCTTC
. TRBJ1-4 . TRBV9 CASSTGLNEKLFF TGTGCCAGCAGCACAGGACTTAATGAAAAACTGTTTTTT
. TRBJ2-3 . TRBV4-1 CASSHANRASTDTQYF TGCGCCAGCAGCCATGCAAACAGGGCTAGCACAGATACGCAGTATTTT
. TRBJ2-3 . TRBV7-9 CASSLEYSRTDTQYF TGTGCCAGCAGCTTAGAGTATTCTCGGACAGATACGCAGTATTTT
. TRBJ1-2 few TRBV6-5 CASSQRQEHYGYTF TGTGCCAGCAGTCAAAGACAGGAGCACTATGGCTACACCTTC
. TRBJ2-4 . TRBV21-1 CASSKGQSLAKNIQYF TGTGCCAGCAGCAAAGGGCAGAGCCTAGCCAAAAACATTCAGTACTTC
. TRBJ2-7 . TRBV27 CASSHGTPYEQYF TGTGCCAGCTCCCATGGGACACCATACGAGCAGTACTTC
. TRBJ1-1 . TRBV2 CASNDGYLNTEAFF TGTGCCAGCAATGACGGCTACTTGAACACTGAAGCTTTCTTT
. TRBJ2-1 . TRBV6-5 CASSYGPGPYNEQFF TGTGCCAGCAGTTATGGCCCGGGTCCCTACAATGAGCAGTTCTTC
TRBD2 TRBJ2-1 . TRBV4-1 CASSQDSAGGYNEQFF TGCGCCAGCAGCCAAGATTCCGCGGGGGGCTACAATGAGCAGTTCTTC
. TRBJ1-1 . TRBV6-6 CASSYGDRSEAFF TGTGCCAGCAGTTACGGCGACCGAAGTGAAGCTTTCTTT
. TRBJ1-2 . TRBV6-5 CASSYSAGFGGYTF TGTGCCAGCAGTTACTCGGCGGGATTCGGTGGCTACACCTTC
. TRBJ1-1 . TRBV6-6 CASSSEFDVNTEAFF TGTGCCAGCAGTTCAGAATTCGACGTGAACACTGAAGCTTTCTTT